The clone carrying this TCR beta chain was seen more than once but under ten times. There are 14 residues in the CDR3. The V end lost 0 bases, the J end lost 4 bases, and 8 bases lay between the germline ends. The germline V gene has CDR1 ENHRY and CDR2 SYGVKD. This specimen comes from a study of brain metastases from non-small cell lung cancer. Using immunoSEQ multiplex PCR, the repertoire was profiled, and TCRdb retains in-frame clones only, with some absent. The sample shows several thousand clones, 65% to 80% of them seen only once. This sequence originates from a donor at least 40 years old with non-small cell lung cancer. Sequences were obtained from primary lung tumor tissue. This sequence joins TRBV10-3 and TRBJ2-3, with D possibly TRBD2 on 6 matching bases. The CDR3 DNA sequence: TGTGCCATCAGTGAGTCGACTAGTCCAGATACGCAGTATTTT. Encoded protein: CAISESTSPDTQYF.